This entry lists 22 T cell receptor beta chains sequenced from one sample in a study of blood T cells in healthy people across ages. Primers used in a second PCR of about 7 to 11 cycles were a sample-barcoded 5' primer and a J-beta primer mix. Using its own MiXCR run on the 5' RACE reads, TCRdb lists one record per CDR3 protein. The sample shows 1.5 million to 2 million distinct CDR3 sequences, about 28% of them seen only once. Sequencing input: blood. The receptor set was obtained from a woman aged 30 to 39 in good health.

The chain recombines TRBV28 with TRBJ2-4; D unclear. The germline gives CDR1 MDHEN, CDR2 SYDVKM. With 3 bases removed from V and 3 bases from J, the gap between germline ends came to 6 bases. The CDR3 length is 13 residues. The CDR3: CASSLLVKNIQYF. The DNA of the CDR3 is TGTGCCAGCAGTTTGTTAGTCAAAAACATTCAGTACTTC.

This clonotype was picked up many times. The rearrangement uses TRBV5-1 and TRBJ2-1; D possibly corresponds to TRBD2 (6 bases). Trimming took 4 bases from V and 12 from J, leaving 14 bases between them. Per germline, CDR1 SGHRS and CDR2 YFSETQ. The CDR3 spans 12 residues. CDR3 residues: CASSRGNGRQFF. CDR3 DNA sequence: TGCGCCAGCAGCCGGGGGAACGGTCGGCAGTTCTTC.

This clonotype was observed a handful of times. This sequence joins TRBV2 and TRBJ1-2; no clear D. This CDR3 contains 13 residues. Germline V gene data show CDR1 as SNHLY and CDR2 as FYNNEI. V was pared by 3 bases and J by 6 bases, with 11 bases between. CDR3 amino acids: CASSEEQENGYTF. CDR3 in DNA: TGTGCCAGCAGTGAGGAGCAGGAGAATGGCTACACCTTC.

The rearrangement uses TRBV11-1 and TRBJ2-7, with D tentatively TRBD2 (6 bases). V was shortened by 5 bases and J by 4 bases, with 15 bases between the two germline ends. The CDR3 loop spans 14 amino acids. The germline CDR1 and CDR2 sequences are SGHAT and FQDESV (reference sequence). As DNA, the CDR3 is TGTGCCAGCAGCGAGGGACCGGAGGGTTACGAGCAGTACTTC. Translation: CASSEGPEGYEQYF.

The chain employs TRBV6-2 or TRBV6-3 and TRBJ1-2; no reliable D call. V was cut by 7 bases and J by 5 bases, with 14 bases left in between. CDR1 and CDR2 from the germline V gene are MNHEY and SVGEGT. This CDR3 is built from 13 residues. In DNA form, the CDR3 reads TGTGCCAGCACGGATCATACGGGGTATGGCTACACCTTC. It yields the protein CASTDHTGYGYTF.

This clonotype has at least ten counts. This sequence joins TRBV7-9 and TRBJ2-7, with D possibly TRBD2 on 5 matching bases. The CDR3 is 14 amino acids. Germline loops: CDR1 SEHNR, CDR2 FQNEAQ (reference sequence). V was pared by 8 bases and J by 3 bases, with 17 bases between. For the CDR3, the DNA is TGTGCCAGCGGGCCGCGGCGGGTCGGCTACGAGCAGTACTTC. Protein sequence: CASGPRRVGYEQYF.

In regard to this clonotype: This clone may be a read error of a much larger clone one base away. This chain links TRBV7-7 with TRBJ2-5, with 10 bases aligning to TRBD2. This CDR3 has 14 amino acids. Looked up from germline, CDR1 is SSHAT and CDR2 is FNYEAQ (reference sequence). The CDR3 reads CVSSISGGKETQYF. DNA of the CDR3: TGTGTCAGCAGCATTAGCGGGGGGAAAGAGACCCAGTACTTC. Looking up the rest from reference TRBV7-7 and TRBJ2-5 gives the full variable domain: GAGVSQSPRYKVTKRGQDVTLRCDPISSHATLYWYQQALGQGPEFLTYFNYEAQPDKSGLPSDRFSAERPEGSISTLTIQRTEQRDSAMYRCVSSISGGKETQYFGPGTRLLVL.

The table lists this clonotype with a few counts. The DNA for the CDR3 is TGTGCCAGCAGCTTACGACAGGGGTCAGATACGCAGTATTTT. Translating it yields CASSLRQGSDTQYF. The chain uses TRBV13 and TRBJ2-3, with TRBD1 identical over 8 bases. J gave up 4 bases and V 2 bases, and 2 bases lay outside the gene matches. Looked up from germline, CDR1 is PRHDT and CDR2 is FYEKMQ (reference sequence). The CDR3 is 14 residues long. Full variable domain (outside the CDR3, taken from reference TRBV13 and TRBJ2-3): AAGVIQSPRHLIKEKRETATLKCYPIPRHDTVYWYQQGPGQDPQFLISFYEKMQSDKGSIPDRFSAQQFSDYHSELNMSSLELGDSALYFCASSLRQGSDTQYFGPGTRLTVL.

The V gene is TRBV21-1, the J gene TRBJ1-2. TRBV21-1 is an annotated pseudogene. The CDR3 has 17 amino acids. The CDR3 reads CASSARQRSQTNYGYTF. The CDR3 nucleotides are TGTGCCAGCAGCGCACGACAACGATCACAAACTAACTATGGCTACACCTTC.

This clonotype has only one observation. V gene TRBV28 combines with J gene TRBJ1-6; unclear D gene. V lost 8 bases, J lost 4 bases, and 18 bases lay in between. Germline-derived CDR1 and CDR2 are MDHEN and SYDVKM. The CDR3 has 16 residues. CDR3 region: CASGSNGRTYNSPLHF. The CDR3 bases are TGTGCCAGCGGTTCCAACGGACGGACTTATAATTCACCCCTCCACTTT.

The chain is built from TRBV5-1 and TRBJ1-4; no clear D. This CDR3 region has 14 residues. Trimming took 0 bases from V and 7 from J, leaving 10 bases between them. The germline CDR1 and CDR2 sequences are SGHRS and YFSETQ. The DNA of the CDR3 is TGCGCCAGCAGCTTGGCGGGAGATGGTGAAAAACTGTTTTTT. It encodes CASSLAGDGEKLFF.

On this clonotype: Being one base from a much bigger clone, this may be a read error. The rearrangement links TRBV15 to TRBJ2-4; 7 bases align to TRBD1. The assigned J gene may be wrong: the sequence end matches TRBJ2-7 better. The CDR3 has 15 amino acids. Germline V lookup: CDR1 LNHNV, CDR2 YYDKDF (reference sequence). The chain's CDR3 is CATSRAGQDIHEQYF. CDR3 bases: TGTGCCACCAGCAGAGCCGGACAGGATATCCACGAGCAGTACTTC.

The sample holds a few counts of this clonotype. The gene calls are TRBV27 and TRBJ1-2; D is unclear. Looked up from germline, CDR1 is MNHEY and CDR2 is SMNVEV (reference sequence). CDR3 length equals 15 residues. The ends were cut back, 6 bases at V and 6 bases at J, with 20 bases in the middle. CDR3: CASSREFPDGDGYTF. CDR3 DNA sequence: TGTGCCAGCAGCCGAGAATTCCCGGACGGTGATGGCTACACCTTC.

This clonotype was found a few times. V is TRBV18 and J is TRBJ2-5; 13 bases map to TRBD2. Germline V lookup: CDR1 KGHSH, CDR2 LQKENI. V lost 3 bases and J lost 5; bases outside the gene matches: 3. The CDR3 spans 15 residues. The DNA for the CDR3 is TGTGCCAGCTCACCGGGACTAGCGGGGATGGAGACCCAGTACTTC. Its translation is CASSPGLAGMETQYF.

With respect to this clonotype: It may be a read error: a sequence one base away is much more abundant. The rearrangement uses TRBV11-2 and TRBJ2-7, with D possibly matching TRBD1 (5 bases). Deletions cut 6 bases from V and 2 bases from J, with 20 bases between. The CDR3 is 16 residues long. Germline CDR1 and CDR2: SGHAT and FQNNGV. Here the CDR3 reads CASSLPWQGSTYEQYF. The CDR3, as DNA: TGTGCCAGCAGTCTCCCGTGGCAGGGCTCCACCTACGAGCAGTACTTC.

This clonotype was seen a single time. V usage is TRBV5-1 and J usage is TRBJ1-1; possible D gene TRBD1, 5 bases. Germline assignment: CDR1 SGHRS and CDR2 YFSETQ. The V gene lost 5 bases and the J gene lost 7 bases, with 24 bases spanning the gap. CDR3 size: 16 residues. In nucleotides, the CDR3 is TGCGCCAGCAGACAACCAGGGTCCCTCAGGTGGGATGAAGCTTTCTTT. Translation gives CASRQPGSLRWDEAFF.

The V gene is TRBV12-3 or TRBV12-4, the J gene TRBJ2-7, with TRBD2 matching over 12 bases. This CDR3 region has 15 residues. V lost 7 bases and J lost 2; bases outside the gene matches: 6. The CDR3 loop is CASTLGLAGPYEQYF. CDR3 sequence (DNA): TGTGCCAGCACCCTAGGACTAGCGGGACCCTACGAGCAGTACTTC.

The chain couples TRBV9 to TRBJ2-3; D is possibly TRBD2 (6 bases). The CDR3 consists of 15 residues. V lost 0 bases, J lost 0 bases, and 8 bases lay in between. Looked up from germline, CDR1 is SGDLS and CDR2 is YYNGEE. Written as DNA, the CDR3 is TGTGCCAGCAGCGTAGTCGGGAGTAGCACAGATACGCAGTATTTT. Translation gives CASSVVGSSTDTQYF.

This clonotype appeared a few times. This sequence joins TRBV12-3 or TRBV12-4 and TRBJ1-2; D call uncertain. Trimming cost V 5 bases and J 8 bases, with 18 bases left between them. The CDR3 is 14 amino acids. The DNA of the CDR3 is TGTGCCAGCAGTCAGGCAAACCCTTTCTTCGGCTACACCTTC. As protein: CASSQANPFFGYTF.

To note about this clonotype: A read error may account for a junction end that differs from germline. The chain employs TRBV5-1 and TRBJ2-7; a possible D gene is TRBD2 (6 bases). The J call may be in error: the DNA end matches TRBJ2-5 better. Germline lookup yields CDR1 SGHRS and CDR2 YFSETQ. The CDR3 has 14 amino acids. The CDR3: CACSFSGDSETQYF. CDR3 nucleotides: TGCGCCTGCAGCTTCTCGGGAGATAGTGAGACCCAGTACTTC.

This clonotype was seen only a few times. The chain has TRBV10-3 and TRBJ1-2; a possible D gene is TRBD1 (5 bases). This CDR3 comprises 13 residues. Per the germline V gene, CDR1 is ENHRY and CDR2 is SYGVKD. V shed 8 bases and J shed 1 base, with 11 bases lying between them. The CDR3 nucleotides are TGTGCCATCTCCAGGGACGTTAACTATGGCTACACCTTC. This translates into CAISRDVNYGYTF.

In this sample, this clonotype turned up many times. This chain links TRBV5-5 with TRBJ2-5; the D gene could be TRBD1 or TRBD2 (5 bases each). The germline V gene has CDR1 SGHKS and CDR2 YYEKEE (reference sequence). V was shortened by 4 bases and J by 5 bases, with 12 bases between the two germline ends. The CDR3 consists of 13 residues. As DNA, the CDR3 is TGTGCCAGCAGCGGGGACGCTTTGGAGACCCAGTACTTC. Its translation is CASSGDALETQYF.